The TCR beta chain under discussion was sequenced for a study of technical replicates of blood from several donors. Trimming removed 1 base at V and 8 bases at J, with 7 bases between. Germline V gene data show CDR1 as SEHNR and CDR2 as FQNEAQ (reference sequence). The length of the CDR3 is 12 residues. Clones were read by immunoSEQ multiplex PCR, and TCRdb kept only the in-frame ones, dropping some. Of around 70,000 clones detected, just under 95% appear once; the ten largest clones hold approximately 0.25%. What was sequenced was T cells isolated from PBMCs. The chain combines TRBV7-9 with TRBJ2-3; D is undetermined. The sequence was obtained from a human donor in good health. The DNA of the CDR3 is TGTGCCAGCAGCTTAGTTACTGGTACGCAGTATTTT. Translated, it gives CASSLVTGTQYF.